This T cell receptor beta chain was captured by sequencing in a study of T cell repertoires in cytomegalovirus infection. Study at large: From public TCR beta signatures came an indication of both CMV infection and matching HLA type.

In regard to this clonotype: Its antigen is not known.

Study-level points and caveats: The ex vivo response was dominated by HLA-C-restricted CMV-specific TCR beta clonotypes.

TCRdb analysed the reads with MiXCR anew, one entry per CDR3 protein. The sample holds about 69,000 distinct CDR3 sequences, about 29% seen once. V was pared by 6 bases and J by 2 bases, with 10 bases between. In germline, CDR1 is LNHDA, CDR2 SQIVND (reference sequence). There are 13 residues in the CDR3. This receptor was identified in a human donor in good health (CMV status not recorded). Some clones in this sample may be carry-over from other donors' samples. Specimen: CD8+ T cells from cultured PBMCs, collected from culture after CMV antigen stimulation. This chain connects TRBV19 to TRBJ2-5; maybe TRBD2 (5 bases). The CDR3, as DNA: TGTGCCAGTAGGAAAGCGGCACAAGAGACCCAGTACTTC. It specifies CASRKAAQETQYF.